A single sample gave rise to the 10 T cell receptor beta chains below, sequenced in a study of T-cell memory formation after mild COVID-19. One entry per CDR3 protein results from TCRdb running MiXCR on the 5' RACE reads. The table has about 270,000 distinct CDR3 sequences, roughly 17% seen once. The sample consisted of PBMCs or a T cell subset sorted from them (not recorded which). The receptors here all came from a man between 18 and 29 years old who had mild COVID-19 (a few samples of this study predate the infection). Cell type and time point are not known.

The chain is built from TRBV7-2 and TRBJ1-6; 8 bases are shared with TRBD1. V dropped 7 bases and J dropped 8; count of bases not matched to a gene: 4. The germline V gene has CDR1 SGHTA and CDR2 FQGNSA. The CDR3 runs to 13 residues. CDR3 sequence (DNA): TGTGCCAGCACGACAGGGGTATATTCACCCCTCCACTTT. Translation: CASTTGVYSPLHF.

This clonotype was seen more than once but under ten times. The rearrangement uses TRBV5-1 and TRBJ2-7; D may match TRBD1 or TRBD2 (5 bases each). In germline, CDR1 is SGHRS, CDR2 YFSETQ. The ends were cut back, 4 bases at V and 2 bases at J, with 10 bases in the middle. CDR3 size: 13 residues. CDR3 region: CASSTGTTYEQYF. CDR3 DNA sequence: TGCGCCAGCAGCACCGGGACCACCTACGAGCAGTACTTC. Drawing the rest from reference TRBV5-1 and TRBJ2-7, the complete variable domain is KAGVTQTPRYLIKTRGQQVTLSCSPISGHRSVSWYQQTPGQGLQFLFEYFSETQRNKGNFPGRFSGRQFSNSRSEMNVSTLELGDSALYLCASSTGTTYEQYFGPGTRLTVT.

The chain employs TRBV27 and TRBJ1-5; 8 positions agree with TRBD1. CDR3 length equals 16 residues. Trimming at V came to 7 bases and at J to 0 bases, leaving 8 bases not matched to a gene. The germline V gene encodes CDR1 MNHEY and CDR2 SMNVEV (reference sequence). CDR3 nucleotides: TGTGCCAGCAATCCCACAGGGGGATATAGCAATCAGCCCCAGCATTTT. Residues: CASNPTGGYSNQPQHF.

The chain has TRBV4-1 and TRBJ2-5; unclear D gene. Trimming pared 4 bases from V and 7 bases from J, leaving 10 bases between. The CDR3 runs 12 residues. Germline V lookup: CDR1 MGHRA, CDR2 YSYEKL. The CDR3 DNA reads TGCGCCAGCAGCCCGGGCCCAGGGACCCAGTACTTC. This translates into CASSPGPGTQYF.

This clonotype was seen more than once but under ten times. The chain employs TRBV5-1 and TRBJ2-2; TRBD1 aligns across 8 bases. CDR3 length: 15 residues. From germline, CDR1 is SGHRS and CDR2 YFSETQ. The J segment lost 1 base and the V segment lost 7 bases, leaving 6 bases of the junction unmatched. The CDR3 loop is CASSQGDMNTGELFF. The CDR3 DNA follows: TGCGCCAGCTCACAGGGGGACATGAACACCGGGGAGCTGTTTTTT.

This chain joins TRBV6-2 or TRBV6-3 and TRBJ2-1, with D perhaps TRBD2 (5 bases). The germline V gene has CDR1 MNHEY and CDR2 SVGEGT. The CDR3 extends over 17 amino acids. The V and J ends lost 6 bases and 2 bases respectively, with 20 bases between them. For the CDR3, the DNA is TGTGCCAGCAGACGCGCTCTAGCTTCGCAGGCCTACAATGAGCAGTTCTTC. It encodes CASRRALASQAYNEQFF.

This clonotype has just a few counts. The J gene is TRBJ2-3, the V gene TRBV13; the D gene is possibly TRBD2 (5 bases). Germline lookup yields CDR1 PRHDT and CDR2 FYEKMQ (reference sequence). The CDR3 is 16 residues long. The V and J ends lost 5 bases and 0 bases respectively, with 15 bases between them. The CDR3 region is CASSTTSGVSTDTQYF. Here the CDR3 DNA reads TGTGCCAGCAGCACGACGAGCGGAGTGAGCACAGATACGCAGTATTTT.

J is TRBJ2-1 and V is TRBV6-6; the D is unclear. V was clipped by 5 bases and J by 1 base, with 9 bases between them. The length of the CDR3 is 14 residues. Germline assignment: CDR1 MNHNY and CDR2 SVGAGI (reference sequence). For the CDR3, the DNA is TGTGCCAGCAGTCCGTCCCGGTCCTACAATGAGCAGTTCTTC. This codes for CASSPSRSYNEQFF.

There are a few counts of this clonotype. J is TRBJ1-5 and V is TRBV7-2; D gene uncertain. V was cut by 4 bases and J by 1 base, with 14 bases left in between. Germline assignment: CDR1 SGHTA and CDR2 FQGNSA. CDR3 length equals 16 residues. The CDR3 DNA reads as TGTGCCAGCAGCTCCGACCAACCGGGGAGCAATCAGCCCCAGCATTTT. Translated: CASSSDQPGSNQPQHF.

This chain joins TRBV7-2 and TRBJ2-2; the D is unclear. With 3 bases removed from V and 3 bases from J, the gap between germline ends came to 8 bases. Per germline, CDR1 SGHTA and CDR2 FQGNSA. The CDR3 loop spans 14 amino acids. CDR3 DNA: TGTGCCAGCAGCTTCAGCAGAGACACCGGGGAGCTGTTTTTT. Encoded protein: CASSFSRDTGELFF. Full variable domain (rest looked up from reference TRBV7-2 and TRBJ2-2): GAGVSQSPSNKVTEKGKDVELRCDPISGHTALYWYRQSLGQGLEFLIYFQGNSAPDKSGLPSDRFSAERTGGSVSTLTIQRTQQEDSAVYLCASSFSRDTGELFFGEGSRLTVL.